This passage covers 20 T cell receptor beta chains from one sample sequenced in a study of blood T cell repertoires in COVID-19. TCRdb's copy holds only in-frame clones and misses some; the assay was immunoSEQ multiplex PCR. This sample has about 120,000 clones, with approximately 85% found just once. Input material: peripheral blood. The origin of the receptors is a man in his forties with acute or convalescent COVID-19.

This clone has a single count. The chain has TRBV2 and TRBJ2-7; D perhaps matches TRBD2 (6 bases). This CDR3 is built from 12 residues. CDR1 and CDR2 from the germline V gene are SNHLY and FYNNEI. The V gene lost 8 bases and the J gene lost 0 bases, with 8 bases spanning the gap. The CDR3: CASGGNSYEQYF. CDR3 DNA: TGTGCCAGCGGAGGGAACTCCTACGAGCAGTACTTC.

This clone showed up just once. V is TRBV21-1 and J is TRBJ2-4; no DNA check was done on the table's D call, TRBD2. TRBV21-1 corresponds to a pseudogene. The CDR3 covers 15 residues. CDR3 sequence (DNA): TGTGCCAGCAGCAAAAGAGGGTTAGCCAAAAACATTCAGTACTTC. The encoded protein is CASSKRGLAKNIQYF.

The chain carries TRBV7-8 and TRBJ2-7; 10 bases agree with TRBD1. CDR1 and CDR2 (germline): SGHVS, FQNEAQ. V lost 8 bases to trimming and J lost 7 bases; unmatched junction nucleotides: 8. The CDR3 runs to 13 residues. CDR3 sequence: CASRRQGATEQYF. The CDR3 DNA follows: TGTGCCAGCCGCAGACAGGGGGCAACGGAGCAGTACTTC.

This chain links TRBV10-1 with TRBJ2-3, with D maybe TRBD2 (5 bases). V shed 4 bases and J shed 2 bases, with 10 bases lying between them. This CDR3 is built from 14 residues. The germline V gene has CDR1 WNHNN and CDR2 SYGVQD (reference sequence). CDR3 residues: CASSVFGNTDTQYF. The CDR3 DNA follows: TGCGCCAGCAGTGTCTTCGGGAACACAGATACGCAGTATTTT.

This rearrangement joins TRBV18 to TRBJ2-1; 12 bases are shared with TRBD2. The germline gives CDR1 KGHSH, CDR2 LQKENI. The CDR3 consists of 17 residues. Trimming took 3 bases from V and 7 from J; bases not matched to a gene: 10. CDR3 nucleotide sequence: TGTGCCAGCTCACCCCTTGGGCCACTAGCGGGAGGTAATGAGCAGTTCTTC. Amino acid sequence: CASSPLGPLAGGNEQFF.

The chain uses TRBV30 and TRBJ2-7; D perhaps matches TRBD2 (7 bases). Trimming took 5 bases from V and 4 from J, leaving 15 bases between them. There are 13 residues in the CDR3. Looked up from germline, CDR1 is GTSNPN and CDR2 is SVGIG (reference sequence). The CDR3 DNA sequence: TGTGCCTGGTCCGAAGGGGGGGTTTACGAGCAGTACTTC. Translated: CAWSEGGVYEQYF.

The rearrangement links TRBV6-6 to TRBJ2-7; a possible D gene is TRBD1 (6 bases). V lost 2 bases and J 1 base, leaving 9 bases between the germline ends. This CDR3 has 14 amino acids. Germline values: CDR1 MNHNY, CDR2 SVGAGI (reference sequence). The CDR3 loop is CASSYEGVSYEQYF. CDR3 coding DNA: TGTGCCAGCAGTTACGAGGGGGTATCCTACGAGCAGTACTTC.

The V gene is TRBV27, the J gene TRBJ1-1; 10 bases match TRBD1. Germline CDR1 MNHEY, CDR2 SMNVEV (reference sequence). After removal of 4 bases from V and 5 bases from J, the junction contained 7 bases not matched to a gene. The length of the CDR3 is 15 residues. The CDR3 here is CASSWTGGPRTEAFF. The CDR3 DNA reads TGTGCCAGCAGTTGGACAGGGGGTCCTCGTACTGAAGCTTTCTTT.

The gene calls are TRBV11-2 and TRBJ2-5; 8 positions agree with TRBD2. The CDR3 extends over 15 amino acids. V dropped 5 bases and J dropped 5; count of bases not matched to a gene: 10. Germline V lookup: CDR1 SGHAT, CDR2 FQNNGV. The CDR3 nucleotides read TGTGCCAGCAGCCCCCCAGGAAGCGGGGGTGAGACCCAGTACTTC. Its translation is CASSPPGSGGETQYF. Full variable domain (remainder filled in from reference TRBV11-2 and TRBJ2-5): EAGVAQSPRYKIIEKRQSVAFWCNPISGHATLYWYQQILGQGPKLLIQFQNNGVVDDSQLPKDRFSAERLKGVDSTLKIQPAKLEDSAVYLCASSPPGSGGETQYFGPGTRLLVL.

The rearrangement links TRBV20-1 to TRBJ2-1; D call uncertain. CDR1 DFQATT and CDR2 SNEGSKA come from the germline V gene (reference sequence). The CDR3 runs 11 residues. The V end was cut by 4 bases, the J end by 7 bases, with 8 bases between. CDR3 nucleotide sequence: TGCAGTGCTACTTCCCTAAATGAGCAGTTCTTC. This gives the protein CSATSLNEQFF.

Comments on this clone: Other DNA sequences in the same sample also yield this CDR3. The rearrangement uses TRBV7-9 and TRBJ1-1, with a weak D call TRBD1 (5 bases). V gave up 1 base and J gave up 1 base, with 7 bases separating them. The CDR3 extends over 14 amino acids. CDR1 and CDR2 from the germline V gene are SEHNR and FQNEAQ (reference sequence). The CDR3 loop reads CASSLVQGNTEAFF. CDR3 nucleotides: TGTGCCAGCAGCTTAGTTCAGGGGAACACTGAAGCTTTCTTT.

V is TRBV7-8 and J is TRBJ2-2, with 11 bases lining up with TRBD2. The ends lost 5 bases at V and 5 bases at J; junction bases unmatched: 7. In germline, CDR1 is SGHVS, CDR2 FQNEAQ. The CDR3 length is 16 residues. In DNA form, the CDR3 reads TGTGCCAGCAGCAGAGACAGGACTAGCGGGACCGGGGAGCTGTTTTTT. Amino acids: CASSRDRTSGTGELFF.

The J gene is TRBJ2-5, the V gene TRBV6-5; D is perhaps TRBD2 (6 bases). With 6 bases removed from V and 5 bases from J, the gap between germline ends came to 19 bases. Per the germline V gene, CDR1 is MNHEY and CDR2 is SVGAGI. CDR3 length: 15 residues. CDR3: CASRSGGLGAETQYF. As DNA, the CDR3 is TGTGCCAGCAGGAGTGGGGGGTTGGGTGCGGAGACCCAGTACTTC.

The gene calls are TRBV19 and TRBJ1-5; TRBD1 agrees at 8 bases. Germline loops: CDR1 LNHDA, CDR2 SQIVND (reference sequence). The CDR3 extends over 15 amino acids. Trimming cost V 5 bases and J 7 bases; bases outside gene matches: 10. The CDR3 DNA reads as TGTGCCAGTAGTCACCTGGACAGGGTCGGCCAGCCCCAGCATTTT. It translates to CASSHLDRVGQPQHF.

This chain joins TRBV20-1 and TRBJ2-1; no clear D. CDR1 is DFQATT and CDR2 is SNEGSKA in the germline V gene (reference sequence). The length of the CDR3 is 11 residues. The V end lost 6 bases, the J end lost 6 bases, and 9 bases lay between the germline ends. The CDR3, as DNA: TGCAGTGCGGAGAGTGTCAATGAGCAGTTCTTC. This encodes CSAESVNEQFF.

The chain carries TRBV6-2 or TRBV6-3 and TRBJ2-2, with 9 nucleotides matching TRBD1. This CDR3 comprises 17 residues. Germline V gene sequence: CDR1 MNHEY, CDR2 SVGEGT. With 0 bases clipped from V and 4 bases from J, the junction kept 6 bases outside the gene matches. In DNA, the CDR3 is TGTGCCAGCAGTTACTCGGGACAGGGAATTAGCACCGGGGAGCTGTTTTTT. This sequence encodes CASSYSGQGISTGELFF.

The chain employs TRBV6-5 and TRBJ1-2; 9 bases align to TRBD1. Trimming took 6 bases from V and 5 from J; bases not matched to a gene: 7. Germline values: CDR1 MNHEY, CDR2 SVGAGI. The CDR3 contains 14 residues. As DNA, the CDR3 is TGTGCCAGCAGCGCCGGGACAGGGAAGTATGGCTACACCTTC. It translates to CASSAGTGKYGYTF.

The J gene is TRBJ1-5, the V gene TRBV18; 8 bases agree with TRBD1. V trimming: 5 bases; J trimming: 7 bases; junction bases outside the gene matches: 10. The CDR3 runs 15 residues. Germline loops: CDR1 KGHSH, CDR2 LQKENI. The CDR3 region is CASSSGQVLSQPQHF. The CDR3 bases are TGTGCCAGCTCATCGGGACAGGTCCTTTCCCAGCCCCAGCATTTT.

This chain connects TRBV7-2 to TRBJ2-3, with 8 bases lining up with TRBD2. V shed 4 bases, J shed 1 base, and the junction held 7 bases outside the gene matches. The germline CDR1 and CDR2 sequences are SGHTA and FQGNSA. The CDR3 spans 16 residues. The CDR3 loop reads CASSSLRRGGTDTQYF. The CDR3 DNA follows: TGTGCCAGCAGCTCCCTGAGGCGGGGGGGCACAGATACGCAGTATTTT.

This chain uses TRBV2 with TRBJ2-3, with 12 bases matching TRBD1. The CDR3 runs 16 residues. From germline, CDR1 is SNHLY and CDR2 FYNNEI. The J segment lost 4 bases and the V segment lost 6 bases, leaving 8 bases of the junction unmatched. CDR3 nucleotide sequence: TGTGCCAGCAGGCGTCCGGGACAGGGGGCCTCAGATACGCAGTATTTT. Amino acid sequence: CASRRPGQGASDTQYF.